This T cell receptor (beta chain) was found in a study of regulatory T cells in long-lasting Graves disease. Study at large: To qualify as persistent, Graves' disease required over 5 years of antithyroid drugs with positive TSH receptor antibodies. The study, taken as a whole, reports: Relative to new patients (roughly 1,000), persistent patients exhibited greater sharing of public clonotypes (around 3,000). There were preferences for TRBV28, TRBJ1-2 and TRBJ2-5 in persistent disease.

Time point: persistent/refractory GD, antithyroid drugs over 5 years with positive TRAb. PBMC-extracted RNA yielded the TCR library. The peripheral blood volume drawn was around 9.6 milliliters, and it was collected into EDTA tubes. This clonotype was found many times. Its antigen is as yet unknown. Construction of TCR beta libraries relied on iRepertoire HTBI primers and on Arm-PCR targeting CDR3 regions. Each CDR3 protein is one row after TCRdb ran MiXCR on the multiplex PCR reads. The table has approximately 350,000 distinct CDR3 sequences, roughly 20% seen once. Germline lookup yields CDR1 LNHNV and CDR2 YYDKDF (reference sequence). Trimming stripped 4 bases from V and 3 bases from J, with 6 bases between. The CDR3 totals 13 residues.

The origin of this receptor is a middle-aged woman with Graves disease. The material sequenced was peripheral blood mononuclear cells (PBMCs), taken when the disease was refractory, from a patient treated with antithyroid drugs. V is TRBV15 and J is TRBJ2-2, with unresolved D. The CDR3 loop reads CATSIGYTGELFF. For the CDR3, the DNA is TGTGCCACCAGCATAGGCTACACCGGGGAGCTGTTTTTT.